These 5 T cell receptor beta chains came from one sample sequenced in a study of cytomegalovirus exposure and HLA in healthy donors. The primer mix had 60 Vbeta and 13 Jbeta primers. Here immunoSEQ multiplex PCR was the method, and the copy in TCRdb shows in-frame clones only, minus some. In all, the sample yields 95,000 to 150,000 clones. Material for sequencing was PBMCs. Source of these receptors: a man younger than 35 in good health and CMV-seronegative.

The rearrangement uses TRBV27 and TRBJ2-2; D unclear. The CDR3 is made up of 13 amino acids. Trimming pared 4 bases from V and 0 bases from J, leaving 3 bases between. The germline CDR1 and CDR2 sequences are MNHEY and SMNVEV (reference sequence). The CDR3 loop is CASSSTNTGELFF. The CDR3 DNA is TGTGCCAGCAGTTCTACGAACACCGGGGAGCTGTTTTTT.

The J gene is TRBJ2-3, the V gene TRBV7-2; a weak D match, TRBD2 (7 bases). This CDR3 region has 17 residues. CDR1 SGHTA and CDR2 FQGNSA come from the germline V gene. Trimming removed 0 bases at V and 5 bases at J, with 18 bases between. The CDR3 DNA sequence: TGTGCCAGCAGCTTAGCGAGGGGGAGGGGAGTATTAGATACGCAGTATTTT. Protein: CASSLARGRGVLDTQYF.

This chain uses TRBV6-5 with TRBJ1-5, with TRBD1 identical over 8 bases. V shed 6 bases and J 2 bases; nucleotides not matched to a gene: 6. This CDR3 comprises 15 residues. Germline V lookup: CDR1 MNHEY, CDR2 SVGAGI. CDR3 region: CASSLQGDRNQPQHF. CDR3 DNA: TGTGCCAGCAGCCTACAGGGGGATCGCAATCAGCCCCAGCATTTT.

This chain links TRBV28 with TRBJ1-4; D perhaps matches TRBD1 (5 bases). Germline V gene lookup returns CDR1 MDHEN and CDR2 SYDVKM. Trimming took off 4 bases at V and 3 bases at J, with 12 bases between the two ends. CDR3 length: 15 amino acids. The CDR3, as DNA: TGTGCCAGCAGTTCGTACGGGGGGTCTAATGAAAAACTGTTTTTT. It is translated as CASSSYGGSNEKLFF.

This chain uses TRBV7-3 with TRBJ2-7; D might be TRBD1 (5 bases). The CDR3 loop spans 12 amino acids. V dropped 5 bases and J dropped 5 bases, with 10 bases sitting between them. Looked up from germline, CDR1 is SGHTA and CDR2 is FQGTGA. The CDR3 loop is CASSPQGHEQYF. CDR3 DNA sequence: TGTGCCAGCAGCCCGCAGGGCCACGAGCAGTACTTC.